Below are 24 T cell receptor beta chains sequenced from a single sample in a study of blood T cell repertoires in COVID-19. Measured with immunoSEQ multiplex PCR; TCRdb has only the in-frame clones, and not every one. This table holds around 20,000 clones, about 85% found once. Sequences were obtained from peripheral blood. The origin of the receptors is a human donor in a cohort sampled during active COVID-19.

The V call is TRBV19, the J call TRBJ1-1; D is possibly TRBD1 (6 bases). Per germline, CDR1 LNHDA and CDR2 SQIVND (reference sequence). The germline V and J ends were trimmed by 1 base and 11 bases, with 20 bases remaining between them. The CDR3 sequence is 15 residues long. The CDR3 DNA sequence: TGTGCCAGTAGTATAGCCCAGACAGGCGCCTCAAGGGCTTTCTTT. Protein: CASSIAQTGASRAFF. The whole variable domain, filled in from reference TRBV19 and TRBJ1-1, reads DGGITQSPKYLFRKEGQNVTLSCEQNLNHDAMYWYRQDPGQGLRLIYYSQIVNDFQKGDIAEGYSVSREKKESFPLTVTSAQKNPTAFYLCASSIAQTGASRAFFGQGTRLTVV.

V usage is TRBV7-8 and J usage is TRBJ2-5; possibly TRBD1 for D (6 bases). There are 14 residues in the CDR3. V was pared by 6 bases and J by 1 base, with 12 bases between. CDR1 and CDR2 (germline): SGHVS, FQNEAQ. CDR3 in DNA: TGTGCCAGCAGGGACGGGACACTCCAAGAGACCCAGTACTTC. This gives the protein CASRDGTLQETQYF.

This clone was counted between two and nine times. The chain uses TRBV4-1 and TRBJ1-5, with no clear D. In germline, CDR1 is MGHRA, CDR2 YSYEKL. This CDR3 comprises 16 residues. The germline V and J ends were trimmed by 0 bases and 3 bases, with 12 bases remaining between them. CDR3 region: CASSQDPGIVNQPQHF. Written as DNA, the CDR3 is TGCGCCAGCAGCCAAGATCCCGGGATAGTCAATCAGCCCCAGCATTTT.

In the case of this clone: The germline gene is not matched at one end of the junction; a read error may be the cause. The chain recombines TRBV7-7 with TRBJ2-1; TRBD2 agrees at 13 bases. This CDR3 has 17 residues. Per germline, CDR1 SSHAT and CDR2 FNYEAQ (reference sequence). The CDR3 is CASSLGGLAGSSDEQFF. CDR3 in DNA: TGTGCTAGCAGCTTAGGGGGACTAGCGGGAAGTAGCGATGAGCAGTTCTTC.

The V call is TRBV6-2 or TRBV6-3, the J call TRBJ2-1; 7 bases agree with TRBD2. V was pared by 1 base and J by 6 bases, with 12 bases of the junction left unmatched. Looked up from germline, CDR1 is MNHEY and CDR2 is SVGEGT. The length of the CDR3 is 17 residues. CDR3 in amino acids: CASSYFARREQGNEQFF. Written as DNA, the CDR3 is TGTGCCAGCAGTTACTTTGCCCGGCGGGAGCAAGGCAATGAGCAGTTCTTC.

A single count supports this clone. The chain uses TRBV6-5 and TRBJ1-2; D gene unclear. V was cut by 6 bases and J by 4 bases, with 12 bases left in between. The CDR3 extends over 13 amino acids. Germline-derived CDR1 and CDR2 are MNHEY and SVGAGI. CDR3 protein: CASSPREGYGYTF. The CDR3 DNA sequence: TGTGCCAGCAGCCCCCGCGAGGGCTATGGCTACACCTTC.

Judged by abundance, this clone is medium-sized (0.01 to 0.1%). This chain uses TRBV7-2 with TRBJ1-2; tentatively, D is TRBD1 (6 bases). Looked up from germline, CDR1 is SGHTA and CDR2 is FQGNSA. The CDR3 is 11 residues long. Deletions cut 4 bases from V and 13 bases from J, with 13 bases between. The CDR3 DNA reads as TGTGCCAGCAGCTCCGGGACATTCTGCACCTTC. Its protein product is CASSSGTFCTF.

The genes are TRBV9 and TRBJ1-2, with D perhaps TRBD1 (6 bases). The V end lost 3 bases, the J end lost 4 bases, and 13 bases lay between the germline ends. The CDR3 consists of 14 residues. Per germline, CDR1 SGDLS and CDR2 YYNGEE. CDR3 residues: CASSGPGERYGYTF. The CDR3 DNA sequence: TGTGCCAGCAGCGGGCCAGGGGAGCGCTATGGCTACACCTTC.

This clone was observed a single time. The chain carries TRBV28 and TRBJ2-1; 7 positions match TRBD2. The CDR3 has 14 residues. The germline gives CDR1 MDHEN, CDR2 SYDVKM. The J segment lost 3 bases and the V segment lost 2 bases, leaving 1 base of the junction unmatched. CDR3 nucleotide sequence: TGTGCCAGCAGTTTAGCGGGAGACTACAATGAGCAGTTCTTC. Protein: CASSLAGDYNEQFF. Looking up the rest from reference TRBV28 and TRBJ2-1 gives the full variable domain: DVKVTQSSRYLVKRTGEKVFLECVQDMDHENMFWYRQDPGLGLRLIYFSYDVKMKEKGDIPEGYSVSREKKERFSLILESASTNQTSMYLCASSLAGDYNEQFFGPGTRLTVL.

The chain carries TRBV5-1 and TRBJ2-1, with TRBD2 as a possible D gene (5 bases). Germline loops: CDR1 SGHRS, CDR2 YFSETQ. CDR3 size: 14 residues. Trimming took 0 bases from V and 3 from J, leaving 7 bases between them. CDR3 DNA sequence: TGCGCCAGCAGCTTGGAGACTAACTACAATGAGCAGTTCTTC. This translates into CASSLETNYNEQFF.

V gene TRBV4-1 combines with J gene TRBJ2-7; TRBD1 agrees at 9 bases. V shed 0 bases, J shed 1 base, and the junction held 1 base outside the gene matches. The CDR3 sequence is 15 residues long. Germline values: CDR1 MGHRA, CDR2 YSYEKL. The CDR3 here is CASSQDGTGSYEQYF. The CDR3, as DNA: TGCGCCAGCAGCCAAGATGGGACAGGGTCCTACGAGCAGTACTTC.

The chain couples TRBV5-5 to TRBJ2-1, with D perhaps TRBD1 (6 bases). This CDR3 spans 14 amino acids. V shed 9 bases and J shed 5 bases, with 18 bases lying between them. Germline V gene data show CDR1 as SGHKS and CDR2 as YYEKEE (reference sequence). The CDR3 sequence: CATKLGDTHNEQFF. In nucleotides, the CDR3 is TGTGCCACCAAGTTGGGGGACACGCACAATGAGCAGTTCTTC.

The chain carries TRBV30 and TRBJ1-1; D not certain. The V and J ends lost 3 bases and 1 base respectively, with 6 bases between them. The CDR3 consists of 12 residues. Germline V gives CDR1 GTSNPN, CDR2 SVGIG (reference sequence). The CDR3 protein is CAWRQKNTEAFF. The CDR3 nucleotides are TGTGCCTGGAGACAGAAGAACACTGAAGCTTTCTTT.

This rearrangement joins TRBV27 to TRBJ2-1; 10 bases are shared with TRBD2. With 5 bases clipped from V and 10 bases from J, the junction kept 2 bases outside the gene matches. This CDR3 spans 12 amino acids. Germline loops: CDR1 MNHEY, CDR2 SMNVEV (reference sequence). The CDR3: CASSSGRGEQFF. The CDR3 nucleotides read TGTGCCAGCAGTAGCGGGAGGGGCGAGCAGTTCTTC.

CDR3 nucleotides: TGTGCCAGTAGTACGCCCCCCTGGACAGGAAACACCATATATTTT. It codes for CASSTPPWTGNTIYF. This sequence joins TRBV19 and TRBJ1-3, with a weak D call TRBD1 (5 bases). Germline CDR1 is LNHDA and CDR2 is SQIVND (reference sequence). The V and J ends lost 4 bases and 4 bases respectively, with 14 bases between them. There are 15 residues in the CDR3. Full variable domain (outside the CDR3, taken from reference TRBV19 and TRBJ1-3): DGGITQSPKYLFRKEGQNVTLSCEQNLNHDAMYWYRQDPGQGLRLIYYSQIVNDFQKGDIAEGYSVSREKKESFPLTVTSAQKNPTAFYLCASSTPPWTGNTIYFGEGSWLTVV.

The table lists this clone with a few counts. CDR3 in DNA: TGTGCCAGCAGCTGGGGGACAGGGGATTACTATGGCTACACCTTC. It specifies CASSWGTGDYYGYTF. This sequence joins TRBV7-9 and TRBJ1-2, with 10 bases aligning to TRBD1. Germline lookup yields CDR1 SEHNR and CDR2 FQNEAQ (reference sequence). The CDR3 is made up of 15 amino acids. Trimming took 4 bases from V and 3 from J; bases not matched to a gene: 5. Looking up the rest from reference TRBV7-9 and TRBJ1-2 gives the full variable domain: DTGVSQNPRHKITKRGQNVTFRCDPISEHNRLYWYRQTLGQGPEFLTYFQNEAQLEKSRLLSDRFSAERPKGSFSTLEIQRTEQGDSAMYLCASSWGTGDYYGYTFGSGTRLTVV.

This chain uses TRBV6-1 with TRBJ1-6; D unclear. The germline V gene encodes CDR1 MNHNS and CDR2 SASEGT. There are 13 residues in the CDR3. V lost 2 bases and J 6 bases, leaving 5 bases between the germline ends. This CDR3 is CASSEYSNSPLHF. The CDR3 DNA is TGTGCCAGCAGTGAATACAGTAATTCACCCCTCCACTTT.

The V and J genes are TRBV19 and TRBJ2-3, with D possibly TRBD2 on 5 matching bases. The CDR3 is 13 amino acids. Germline assignment: CDR1 LNHDA and CDR2 SQIVND (reference sequence). The germline V and J ends were trimmed by 3 bases and 3 bases, with 7 bases remaining between them. The CDR3 here is CASSIPGTDTQYF. The DNA of the CDR3 is TGTGCCAGTAGTATCCCGGGGACAGATACGCAGTATTTT. Full variable domain (missing parts from reference TRBV19 and TRBJ2-3): DGGITQSPKYLFRKEGQNVTLSCEQNLNHDAMYWYRQDPGQGLRLIYYSQIVNDFQKGDIAEGYSVSREKKESFPLTVTSAQKNPTAFYLCASSIPGTDTQYFGPGTRLTVL.

In this sample, this clone turned up once. The chain couples TRBV13 to TRBJ2-3, with D maybe TRBD1 (5 bases). Trimming pared 5 bases from V and 4 bases from J, leaving 10 bases between. Germline lookup yields CDR1 PRHDT and CDR2 FYEKMQ (reference sequence). CDR3 length: 13 amino acids. CDR3 DNA: TGTGCCAGCAGCCCCAGGGTCCCAGATACGCAGTATTTT. It specifies CASSPRVPDTQYF.

The sample holds a few counts of this clone. The V call is TRBV5-1, the J call TRBJ1-2; D not certain. Germline CDR1 is SGHRS and CDR2 is YFSETQ. The V and J ends lost 0 bases and 4 bases respectively, with 7 bases between them. The CDR3 is made up of 13 amino acids. CDR3 DNA: TGCGCCAGCAGCTTGGGCGTGTCCTATGGCTACACCTTC. Residues: CASSLGVSYGYTF.

The table lists this clone with a few counts. The chain couples TRBV7-2 to TRBJ1-2; D possibly corresponds to TRBD1 (5 bases). Germline CDR1 and CDR2: SGHTA and FQGNSA. The CDR3 totals 15 residues. The germline V and J ends were trimmed by 5 bases and 2 bases, with 15 bases remaining between them. CDR3: CASSPSRDSNYGYTF. The CDR3 coding sequence is TGTGCCAGCAGCCCATCCCGCGACAGCAACTATGGCTACACCTTC.

The rearrangement uses TRBV7-9 and TRBJ2-1; perhaps TRBD1 as D (6 bases). The CDR3 length is 15 residues. Germline V gene lookup returns CDR1 SEHNR and CDR2 FQNEAQ (reference sequence). The V end lost 4 bases, the J end lost 6 bases, and 16 bases lay between the germline ends. The CDR3 here is CASSWETGARNEQFF. The CDR3 nucleotides are TGTGCCAGCAGCTGGGAGACAGGCGCCCGCAATGAGCAGTTCTTC.

J is TRBJ1-3 and V is TRBV5-6, with 7 bases that match TRBD1. V was clipped by 1 base and J by 0 bases; unmatched bases: 7. This CDR3 contains 17 residues. Germline-derived CDR1 and CDR2 are SGHDT and YYEEEE. CDR3 sequence: CASSLSGGGHSGNTIYF. The CDR3 DNA reads TGTGCCAGCAGCTTGTCGGGAGGGGGCCACTCTGGAAACACCATATATTTT.

This clone is a singleton in its sample. V is TRBV19 and J is TRBJ2-2, with 8 bases fitting TRBD1. V shed 9 bases and J 4 bases; nucleotides not matched to a gene: 7. The CDR3 contains 14 residues. Germline loops: CDR1 LNHDA, CDR2 SQIVND (reference sequence). CDR3 nucleotides: TGTGCCAGCCTGACAGGGGCCGGCACCGGGGAGCTGTTTTTT. It is translated as CASLTGAGTGELFF.